One sample yielded the 13 T cell receptor beta chains listed below, sequenced in a study of shared clonotypes between healthy human individuals. Sequenced by immunoSEQ multiplex PCR; TCRdb stores in-frame clones only, minus some. There are 1.5 million to 2.5 million clones in the sample; 85% to 95% occur only once, and 0.95% to 1.5% lies in the top ten. Terminally differentiated effector memory CD45RA+ cells were left out of the naive CD8 fraction, which was CD45RO-negative and positively selected for CCR7. The sample was naive CD8+ T cells sorted from blood. The source is a man between 18 and 29 years old in good health.

The gene calls are TRBV5-6 and TRBJ2-2; D remains unclear. Germline CDR1 SGHDT, CDR2 YYEEEE. The CDR3 length is 14 residues. V lost 7 bases and J 2 bases, leaving 12 bases between the germline ends. The DNA of the CDR3 is TGTGCCAGCGAGTCAATGGGAAACACCGGGGAGCTGTTTTTT. Its protein product is CASESMGNTGELFF.

The rearrangement joins TRBV29-1 to TRBJ1-6, with a weak D call TRBD1 (6 bases). V lost 7 bases, J lost 1 base, and 14 bases lay in between. Germline lookup yields CDR1 SQVTM and CDR2 ANQGSEA. The CDR3 runs 15 residues. CDR3 sequence: CSAREGVSYNSPLHF. CDR3 bases: TGCAGCGCGCGAGAGGGGGTGTCCTATAATTCACCCCTCCACTTT.

J is TRBJ2-7 and V is TRBV6-6; D might be TRBD2 (7 bases). This CDR3 contains 13 residues. Trimming stripped 2 bases from V and 10 bases from J, with 15 bases between. Germline CDR1 and CDR2: MNHNY and SVGAGI (reference sequence). The CDR3 protein is CASSYEGGAFQYF. The CDR3 DNA reads TGTGCCAGCAGTTACGAGGGGGGGGCGTTTCAGTACTTC.

The chain has TRBV29-1 and TRBJ2-7; tentative D call: TRBD1 (6 bases). V lost 5 bases to trimming and J lost 6 bases, with 8 bases between them. This CDR3 spans 10 amino acids. Per the germline V gene, CDR1 is SQVTM and CDR2 is ANQGSEA. The CDR3 reads CSVLTGEQYF. CDR3 coding DNA: TGCAGCGTTTTGACAGGCGAGCAGTACTTC.

V is TRBV30 and J is TRBJ2-2, with no clear D. Trimming cost V 5 bases and J 4 bases, with 8 bases left between them. CDR1 GTSNPN and CDR2 SVGIG come from the germline V gene (reference sequence). The CDR3 totals 12 residues. In DNA, the CDR3 is TGTGCCTGGGGCTGGGGCACCGGGGAGCTGTTTTTT. Translated, it gives CAWGWGTGELFF.

The V gene is TRBV19, the J gene TRBJ2-7, with D possibly TRBD2 on 6 matching bases. Germline V gene data show CDR1 as LNHDA and CDR2 as SQIVND (reference sequence). CDR3 length: 14 residues. V lost 2 bases and J 6 bases, leaving 14 bases between the germline ends. CDR3 nucleotides: TGTGCCAGTAGTATATGGGTCCAGGGAGGCGAGCAGTACTTC. Translation gives CASSIWVQGGEQYF.

About this clone: Different DNA sequences within this sample yield the same CDR3. The gene calls are TRBV5-1 and TRBJ2-7; 10 positions match TRBD1. The CDR3 totals 15 residues. The germline V gene has CDR1 SGHRS and CDR2 YFSETQ. V lost 4 bases to trimming and J lost 1 base; unmatched junction nucleotides: 5. CDR3 DNA sequence: TGCGCCAGCAGCATGGGACAGGGGAGGTCCTACGAGCAGTACTTC. It codes for CASSMGQGRSYEQYF.

About this clone itself: Distinct nucleotide sequences in the sample also encode this CDR3. The chain joins TRBV9 to TRBJ2-3, with unresolved D. Germline V gives CDR1 SGDLS, CDR2 YYNGEE. The CDR3 has 13 amino acids. V was shortened by 3 bases and J by 0 bases, with 5 bases between the two germline ends. The CDR3 is CASSDESTDTQYF. CDR3 sequence (DNA): TGTGCCAGCAGCGACGAGAGCACAGATACGCAGTATTTT.

V gene TRBV5-6 combines with J gene TRBJ2-7, with D perhaps TRBD2 (5 bases). CDR3 length equals 13 residues. Germline assignment: CDR1 SGHDT and CDR2 YYEEEE. Trimming took off 3 bases at V and 3 bases at J, with 10 bases between the two ends. The DNA of the CDR3 is TGTGCCAGCAGCTGGGCCCGGGACTACGAGCAGTACTTC. The encoded protein is CASSWARDYEQYF.

The chain has TRBV28 and TRBJ1-2; 8 bases agree with TRBD1. Germline trimming cut 6 bases from V and 2 bases from J; bases unmatched to any gene: 5. This CDR3 region has 14 residues. CDR1 and CDR2 from the germline V gene are MDHEN and SYDVKM. The CDR3 sequence: CASRTDRANYGYTF. The CDR3 nucleotides are TGTGCCAGCAGAACGGACAGGGCCAACTATGGCTACACCTTC.

This chain links TRBV5-4 with TRBJ1-1; tentative D call: TRBD1 (5 bases). The length of the CDR3 is 15 residues. Trimming took 4 bases from V and 7 from J, leaving 20 bases between them. Germline V gene data show CDR1 as SGHNT and CDR2 as YYREEE (reference sequence). In nucleotides, the CDR3 is TGTGCCAGCAGCCCTGATGGGGGGACGGGGGGTGAAGCTTTCTTT. The encoded protein is CASSPDGGTGGEAFF.

J is TRBJ2-7 and V is TRBV6-5; 8 nucleotides agree with TRBD1. Germline values: CDR1 MNHEY, CDR2 SVGAGI. This CDR3 region has 15 residues. V lost 6 bases, J lost 2 bases, and 9 bases stayed unmatched. The CDR3 loop reads CASSNGQGRPYEQYF. The CDR3 DNA is TGTGCCAGCAGCAACGGACAGGGCCGCCCCTACGAGCAGTACTTC.

The chain has TRBV15 and TRBJ1-1; D ambiguous. The length of the CDR3 is 16 residues. Trimming pared 0 bases from V and 0 bases from J, leaving 11 bases between. The germline V gene has CDR1 LNHNV and CDR2 YYDKDF (reference sequence). CDR3 sequence reads: CATSRDYEPLNTEAFF. CDR3 in DNA: TGTGCCACCAGCAGAGATTACGAGCCCTTGAACACTGAAGCTTTCTTT.